The present T cell receptor beta chain was sequenced within a study of T-cell reconstitution after alpha-beta-depleted transplantation in children. General study findings and limits: Surviving recipient T cells and thymic progenitors accounted for the high day-60 TCRbeta diversity observed in some patients. Several hundred expanded graft clones reportedly were the source of alpha-beta T cells about two months after transplant. Newly made T cells mostly supplied T-cell counts and diversity one year after transplant.

In germline, CDR1 is SGHRS, CDR2 YFSETQ. The CDR3 has 19 amino acids. J was trimmed by 4 bases and V by 5 bases; bases with no gene match: 17. Details on this clonotype: Its antigen remains unidentified.

Preparation of the TCRbeta library was carried out with unique molecular identifiers. TCRdb independently ran MiXCR on the PCR reads; one entry per CDR3 protein. The sample includes hundreds of thousands of distinct CDR3 sequences, roughly 14% of them seen just once. This chain joins TRBV5-1 and TRBJ2-2; 10 positions agree with TRBD2. This receptor was taken from a girl aged 2 to 10 with congenital amegakaryocytic thrombocytopenia, due to receive a stem cell transplant. The sequences come from PBMCs, collected before TCRalphabeta/CD19-depleted stem cell transplant. CDR3 residues: CASRRSGLAIKGSTGELFF. DNA for the CDR3: TGCGCCAGCAGGAGATCGGGACTAGCGATCAAGGGTAGCACCGGGGAGCTGTTTTTT.